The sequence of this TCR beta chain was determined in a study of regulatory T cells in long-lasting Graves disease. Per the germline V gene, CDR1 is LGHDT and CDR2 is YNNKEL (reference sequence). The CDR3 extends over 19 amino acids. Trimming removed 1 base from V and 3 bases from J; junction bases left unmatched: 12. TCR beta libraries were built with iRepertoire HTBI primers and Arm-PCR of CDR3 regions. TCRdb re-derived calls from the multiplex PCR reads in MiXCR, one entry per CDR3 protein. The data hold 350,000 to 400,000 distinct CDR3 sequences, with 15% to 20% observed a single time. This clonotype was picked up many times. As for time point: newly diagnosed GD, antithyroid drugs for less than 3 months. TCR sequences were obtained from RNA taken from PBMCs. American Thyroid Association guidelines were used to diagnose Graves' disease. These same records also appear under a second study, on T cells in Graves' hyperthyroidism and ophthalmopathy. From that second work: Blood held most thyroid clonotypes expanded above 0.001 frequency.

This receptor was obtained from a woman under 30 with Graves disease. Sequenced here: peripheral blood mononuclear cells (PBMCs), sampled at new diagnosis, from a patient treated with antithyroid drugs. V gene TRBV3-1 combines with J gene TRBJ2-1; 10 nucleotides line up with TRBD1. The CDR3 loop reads CASSQVSGGRTGGYNEQFF. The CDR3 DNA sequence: TGTGCCAGCAGCCAAGTTAGTGGGGGAAGGACAGGGGGCTACAATGAGCAGTTCTTC.